This T cell receptor beta chain originates from a study of memory CD4+ T cells and cytomegalovirus serostatus. Study as a whole: Healthy Belgian adult donors included roughly ten CMV-positive and around 25 CMV-negative people. Whole-study findings and limits: Each of 67 CMV-associated TCRbeta sequences occurred in one to five individuals.

Here immunoSEQ multiplex PCR was the method, and the copy in TCRdb shows in-frame clones only, minus some. The sample consists of some 60,000 clones, roughly 81% of them appearing once. With regard to this clone: Its antigen is not known.

Trimming pared 0 bases from V and 3 bases from J, leaving 13 bases between. CDR1 and CDR2 from the germline V gene are SGHDT and YYEEEE. CDR3 length: 16 amino acids. The sort gate was single viable CD3+CD4+CD8-CD45RO+ cells for memory CD4+ T cells. Sequencing input: memory CD4+ T cells from blood. The chain joins TRBV5-6 to TRBJ1-5, with D uncertain. The receptor was isolated from an adult in good health and CMV-seronegative. The DNA of the CDR3 is TGTGCCAGCAGCTTGGGGAACCGGGTCAACAATCAGCCCCAGCATTTT. Protein product: CASSLGNRVNNQPQHF.